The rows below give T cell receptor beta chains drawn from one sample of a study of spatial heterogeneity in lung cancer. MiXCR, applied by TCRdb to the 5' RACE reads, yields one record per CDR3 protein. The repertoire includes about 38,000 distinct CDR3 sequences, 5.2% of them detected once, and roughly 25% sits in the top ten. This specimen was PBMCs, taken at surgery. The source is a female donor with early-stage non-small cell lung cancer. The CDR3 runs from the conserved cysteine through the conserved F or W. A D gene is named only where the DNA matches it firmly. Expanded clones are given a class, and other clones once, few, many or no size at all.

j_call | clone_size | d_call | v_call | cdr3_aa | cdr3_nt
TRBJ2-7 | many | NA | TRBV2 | CASSGLRLGKLTYEQYF | TGTGCCAGCAGTGGGCTTCGTCTCGGGAAACTCACATACGAGCAGTACTTC
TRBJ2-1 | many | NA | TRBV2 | CASSGRPLSGSHEQFF | TGTGCCAGCAGTGGCCGGCCCTTGTCAGGGTCGCATGAGCAGTTCTTC
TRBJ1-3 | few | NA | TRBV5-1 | CASSPDGPVGNTIYF | TGCGCCAGCAGCCCGGATGGCCCAGTCGGAAACACCATATATTTT
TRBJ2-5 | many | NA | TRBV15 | CATSTPKGTQYF | TGTGCCACCAGCACCCCAAAGGGGACCCAGTACTTC
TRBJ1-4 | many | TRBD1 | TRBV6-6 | CASSLQGRNEKLFF | TGTGCCAGCAGTTTACAGGGGCGCAATGAAAAACTGTTTTTT
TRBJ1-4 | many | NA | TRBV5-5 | CASSLVGEGEKLFF | TGTGCCAGCAGCTTGGTGGGTGAGGGTGAAAAACTGTTTTTT
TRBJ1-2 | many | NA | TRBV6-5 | CASSTGTAYGYTF | TGTGCCAGCAGTACCGGGACGGCCTATGGCTACACCTTC
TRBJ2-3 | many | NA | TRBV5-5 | CASSPWAQGRADTQYF | TGTGCCAGCAGCCCTTGGGCCCAGGGGCGCGCGGATACGCAGTATTTT
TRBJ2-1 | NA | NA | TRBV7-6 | CASSPFGGASNEQFF | TGTGCCAGCAGCCCCTTTGGCGGGGCCTCCAATGAGCAGTTCTTC
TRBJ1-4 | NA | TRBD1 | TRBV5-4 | CASSLEDRENEKLFF | TGTGCCAGCAGCTTGGAGGACAGGGAAAATGAAAAACTGTTTTTT
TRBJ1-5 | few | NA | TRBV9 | CASSVGDSSNQPQHF | TGTGCCAGCAGCGTAGGCGACAGTAGCAATCAGCCCCAGCATTTT
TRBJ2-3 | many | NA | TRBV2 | CASSVGGTVTDTQYF | TGTGCCAGCAGTGTTGGGGGGACCGTCACAGATACGCAGTATTTT
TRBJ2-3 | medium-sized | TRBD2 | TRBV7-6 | CASSLEAGGLFGQYF | TGTGCCAGCAGCTTAGAGGCGGGGGGGCTTTTCGGGCAGTATTTT
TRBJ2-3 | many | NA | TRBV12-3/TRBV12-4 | CASSSGTGTAQYF | TGTGCCAGCAGTTCAGGGACCGGGACTGCACAGTATTTT
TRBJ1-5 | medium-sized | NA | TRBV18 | CASSPYRDQPQHF | TGTGCCAGCTCCCCTTACAGGGATCAGCCCCAGCATTTT
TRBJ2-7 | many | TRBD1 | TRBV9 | CASSVDGTGSYEQYF | TGTGCCAGCAGCGTAGACGGGACAGGATCCTACGAGCAGTACTTC
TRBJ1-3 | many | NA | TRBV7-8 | CASSPPRRTGNTIYF | TGTGCCAGCAGCCCACCCCGTCGAACGGGAAACACCATATATTTT
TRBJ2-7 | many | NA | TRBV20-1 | CSARTDPYEQYF | TGCAGTGCTAGAACGGATCCCTACGAGCAGTACTTC
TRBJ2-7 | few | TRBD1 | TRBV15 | CATEDRGTYEQYF | TGTGCCACCGAGGACAGGGGTACCTACGAGCAGTACTTC
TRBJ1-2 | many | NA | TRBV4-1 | CASSQLREAGRYYGYTF | TGCGCCAGCAGCCAACTTCGGGAAGCAGGACGCTACTATGGCTACACCTTC
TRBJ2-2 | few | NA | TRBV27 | CASSRTAYNTGELFF | TGTGCCAGCTCTCGGACAGCGTACAACACCGGGGAGCTGTTTTTT
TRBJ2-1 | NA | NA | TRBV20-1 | CSARVLLGGKSYNEQFF | TGCAGTGCTAGAGTCCTTCTTGGGGGAAAAAGCTACAATGAGCAGTTCTTC
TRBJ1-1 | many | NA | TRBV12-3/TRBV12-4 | CASSLVFGGGTFF | NA
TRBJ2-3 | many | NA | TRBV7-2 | CASSFAGAPTDTQYF | TGTGCCAGCAGCTTCGCGGGGGCCCCCACAGATACGCAGTATTTT